Shown below are 20 T cell receptor beta chains from a single sample sequenced in a study of siplizumab effects on memory and regulatory T cells. This table comes from immunoSEQ multiplex PCR, and its TCRdb copy is limited to in-frame clones, with some not included. The data contain 60,000 to 65,000 clones, 70% to 85% of them singletons. Sequencing used memory CD4+ T cells sorted from blood. The receptors shown here come from a human donor in good health.

This clone was seen a single time. The V gene is TRBV5-6, the J gene TRBJ2-7; possible D gene TRBD1, 6 bases. Between the trimmed V and J ends, which lost 0 bases and 9 bases, there was a span of 10 bases. The CDR3 loop spans 12 amino acids. Germline V gene lookup returns CDR1 SGHDT and CDR2 YYEEEE. CDR3 DNA sequence: TGTGCCAGCAGCTTGGGCTGGGGGCGGCAGTACTTC. Its protein is CASSLGWGRQYF.

V gene TRBV7-8 combines with J gene TRBJ2-7; the D gene is possibly TRBD1 (5 bases). The length of the CDR3 is 17 residues. Trimming removed 3 bases from V and 5 bases from J, with 23 bases in between. Germline V gives CDR1 SGHVS, CDR2 FQNEAQ. The CDR3 DNA follows: TGTGCCAGCAGCTTCTCAGGCCCAGGGAAGAAGTCTCACGAGCAGTACTTC. This translates into CASSFSGPGKKSHEQYF. The whole variable domain, remainder taken from reference TRBV7-8 and TRBJ2-7, is GAGVSQSPRYKVAKRGQDVALRCDPISGHVSLFWYQQALGQGPEFLTYFQNEAQLDKSGLPSDRFFAERPEGSVSTLKIQRTQQEDSAVYLCASSFSGPGKKSHEQYFGPGTRLTVT.

The V call is TRBV28, the J call TRBJ1-6; possibly TRBD1 for D (6 bases). Trimming took off 8 bases at V and 6 bases at J, with 20 bases between the two ends. The length of the CDR3 is 16 residues. Germline CDR1 is MDHEN and CDR2 is SYDVKM. DNA of the CDR3: TGTGCCAGCGGGGTCCCGGGACACGGAGGTAATTCACCCCTCCACTTT. It is translated as CASGVPGHGGNSPLHF.

This chain links TRBV10-3 with TRBJ1-2, with 8 bases lining up with TRBD1. CDR1 is ENHRY and CDR2 is SYGVKD in the germline V gene. The V and J ends lost 7 bases and 4 bases, in that order; junction bases with no gene match: 5. The CDR3 extends over 13 amino acids. CDR3 protein: CAITEDRAYGYTF. The CDR3 coding sequence is TGTGCCATCACCGAGGACAGGGCCTATGGCTACACCTTC.

The gene calls are TRBV7-2 and TRBJ2-3, with TRBD2 matching over 12 bases. Trimming took 0 bases from V and 6 from J; bases not matched to a gene: 7. Germline CDR1 SGHTA, CDR2 FQGNSA. The CDR3 runs to 17 residues. In DNA, the CDR3 is TGTGCCAGCAGCTTAGCTCCACTAGCGGGGGGCCTGGATACGCAGTATTTT. It translates to CASSLAPLAGGLDTQYF.

This chain uses TRBV6-6 with TRBJ1-1; unclear D gene. Trimming stripped 5 bases from V and 4 bases from J, with 14 bases between. The CDR3 is 14 residues long. From germline, CDR1 is MNHNY and CDR2 SVGAGI (reference sequence). CDR3 in DNA: TGTGCCAGCAGTCCCACATGGGGAAGCACTGAAGCTTTCTTT. This codes for CASSPTWGSTEAFF.

This rearrangement joins TRBV27 to TRBJ1-1, with 9 bases matching TRBD1. V dropped 4 bases and J dropped 1; count of bases not matched to a gene: 4. The CDR3 length is 15 residues. The germline CDR1 and CDR2 sequences are MNHEY and SMNVEV (reference sequence). CDR3: CASSSAGQGNTEAFF. The DNA for the CDR3 is TGTGCCAGCAGTTCTGCGGGACAGGGGAACACTGAAGCTTTCTTT.

The chain uses TRBV19 and TRBJ1-6, with D perhaps TRBD1 (5 bases). The length of the CDR3 is 14 residues. CDR1 and CDR2 (germline): LNHDA, SQIVND (reference sequence). Deletions cut 8 bases from V and 9 bases from J, with 17 bases between. CDR3 in amino acids: CASALGAGGSPLHF. The CDR3 nucleotides read TGTGCCAGTGCCCTAGGTGCCGGGGGTTCACCCCTCCACTTT.

V usage is TRBV28 and J usage is TRBJ1-2, with D unclear. The V gene lost 5 bases and the J gene lost 7 bases, with 8 bases spanning the gap. CDR1 MDHEN and CDR2 SYDVKM come from the germline V gene. This CDR3 comprises 11 residues. This chain's CDR3 is CASSPRGGYTF. The CDR3 nucleotides read TGTGCCAGCAGTCCCCGCGGTGGCTACACCTTC.

V gene TRBV5-6 combines with J gene TRBJ1-1; D is possibly TRBD1 (5 bases). Germline CDR1 is SGHDT and CDR2 is YYEEEE. This CDR3 is 17 amino acids long. The V end lost 4 bases, the J end lost 0 bases, and 19 bases lay between the germline ends. The CDR3 sequence: CASSVLWPGTLNTEAFF. In DNA form, the CDR3 reads TGTGCCAGCAGCGTTTTGTGGCCCGGGACTTTGAACACTGAAGCTTTCTTT.

The rearrangement links TRBV18 to TRBJ2-5; 11 nucleotides agree with TRBD2. This CDR3 has 17 residues. Germline V CDR1 and CDR2: KGHSH, LQKENI. Trimming at V came to 3 bases and at J to 4 bases, leaving 10 bases not matched to a gene. The CDR3 nucleotides read TGTGCCAGCTCACCCGGGACTAGCGGCCTCATGGGAGAGACCCAGTACTTC. Protein: CASSPGTSGLMGETQYF.

The CDR3, as DNA: TGTGCCAGCAGCCCGGGGGGGCGTAATGAAAAACTGTTTTTT. Translated, it gives CASSPGGRNEKLFF. The chain employs TRBV5-6 and TRBJ1-4; possible D gene TRBD1, 6 bases. CDR3 size: 14 residues. Germline-derived CDR1 and CDR2 are SGHDT and YYEEEE. V dropped 4 bases and J dropped 4 bases, with 11 bases sitting between them. The full variable domain, rest sourced from reference TRBV5-6 and TRBJ1-4, is DAGVTQSPTHLIKTRGQQVTLRCSPKSGHDTVSWYQQALGQGPQFIFQYYEEEERQRGNFPDRFSGHQFPNYSSELNVNALLLGDSALYLCASSPGGRNEKLFFGSGTQLSVL.

The chain links TRBV28 to TRBJ1-5, with D perhaps matching TRBD1 (6 bases). The CDR3 totals 20 residues. V lost 6 bases and J 1 base, leaving 28 bases between the germline ends. Germline assignment: CDR1 MDHEN and CDR2 SYDVKM. The CDR3 sequence is CASSHSREGGIFRSNQPQHF. The CDR3, as DNA: TGTGCCAGCAGCCACTCCAGGGAAGGGGGAATATTTCGGAGCAATCAGCCCCAGCATTTT.

This chain connects TRBV19 to TRBJ2-2; a weak D match, TRBD2 (6 bases). CDR1 is LNHDA, CDR2 SQIVND, per germline (reference sequence). The V end lost 9 bases, the J end lost 2 bases, and 16 bases lay between the germline ends. The CDR3 is made up of 15 amino acids. Here the CDR3 reads CASTLRGINTGELFF. The CDR3 DNA sequence: TGTGCCAGCACTCTTCGGGGGATTAACACCGGGGAGCTGTTTTTT.

This clone was detected only a few times. The genes are TRBV14 and TRBJ2-3; D not certain. CDR1 and CDR2 (germline): SGHDN, FVKESK. The V end lost 0 bases, the J end lost 4 bases, and 14 bases lay between the germline ends. This CDR3 has 16 residues. CDR3: CASSQDLASVSDTQYF. The CDR3 DNA reads TGTGCCAGCAGCCAAGATTTAGCCAGCGTTTCAGATACGCAGTATTTT.

V usage is TRBV7-9 and J usage is TRBJ1-2; D is unclear. Trimming shortened V by 10 bases and J by 0 bases, and 18 bases separated the two germline ends. Germline values: CDR1 SEHNR, CDR2 FQNEAQ (reference sequence). There are 15 residues in the CDR3. This chain's CDR3 is CATARAWLANYGYTF. As DNA, the CDR3 is TGTGCCACCGCTCGGGCCTGGTTAGCTAACTATGGCTACACCTTC.

The genes are TRBV28 and TRBJ1-1, with D possibly TRBD1 on 6 matching bases. Germline CDR1 reads MDHEN; CDR2 reads SYDVKM. V was clipped by 2 bases and J by 3 bases, with 22 bases between them. The CDR3 extends over 18 amino acids. The CDR3 region has the DNA TGTGCCAGCAGTTTAAGAGGATCATGGGGGCGCGGGGACACTGAAGCTTTCTTT. The encoded protein is CASSLRGSWGRGDTEAFF.

J is TRBJ1-2 and V is TRBV30, with D possibly TRBD1 on 5 matching bases. Trimming cost V 4 bases and J 2 bases, with 11 bases left between them. Germline CDR1 reads GTSNPN; CDR2 reads SVGIG (reference sequence). CDR3 size: 13 residues. The CDR3 loop is CAWKKRTNYGYTF. CDR3 nucleotide sequence: TGTGCCTGGAAGAAAAGGACAAACTATGGCTACACCTTC.

This chain connects TRBV5-4 to TRBJ1-2, with TRBD1 matching over 7 bases. The CDR3 sequence is 14 residues long. V shed 1 base, J shed 1 base, and the junction held 1 base outside the gene matches. The germline CDR1 and CDR2 sequences are SGHNT and YYREEE (reference sequence). CDR3 in amino acids: CASSLRGLNYGYTF. In nucleotides, the CDR3 is TGTGCCAGCAGCTTGAGGGGGCTTAACTATGGCTACACCTTC.

This clone has a handful of counts. V usage is TRBV28 and J usage is TRBJ1-6; tentative D call: TRBD1 (5 bases). The CDR3 loop spans 15 amino acids. CDR1 is MDHEN, CDR2 SYDVKM, per germline. Trimming removed 5 bases from V and 8 bases from J, with 16 bases in between. The CDR3 reads CASSQQRGLYSPLHF. The CDR3 DNA reads TGTGCCAGCAGTCAACAACGGGGACTGTATTCACCCCTCCACTTT.